Shown below are 30 T cell receptor beta chains from a single sample sequenced in a study of CD8 T cells in ankylosing spondylitis. Regarding the study as a whole: Typical of ankylosing spondylitis blood, it appeared, was a TCR beta motif of several highly homologous variants.

TCRdb re-derived calls from the 5' RACE reads in MiXCR, one entry per CDR3 protein. Of 390,000 or so distinct CDR3 sequences in the sample, approximately 20% are singletons; the top ten hold 16%. Their antigen targets remain unknown. Source material: blood, either unsorted or a sorted T cell fraction (not recorded which). The origin of the receptors is a male donor with ankylosing spondylitis.

The chain combines TRBV7-2 with TRBJ2-7; D is unclear. V lost 1 base to trimming and J lost 2 bases, with 6 bases between them. There are 13 residues in the CDR3. Looked up from germline, CDR1 is SGHTA and CDR2 is FQGNSA. The CDR3 region is CASSLVWPYEQYF. The CDR3 DNA reads as TGTGCCAGCAGCTTAGTTTGGCCCTACGAGCAGTACTTC.

This clonotype was seen a handful of times. CDR3 amino acids: CSVTAVGANVLTF. CDR3 coding DNA: TGCAGCGTTACAGCCGTCGGGGCCAACGTCCTGACTTTC. The chain employs TRBV29-1 and TRBJ2-6; D uncertain. CDR3 length: 13 amino acids. Germline lookup yields CDR1 SQVTM and CDR2 ANQGSEA. Trimming took 5 bases from V and 4 from J, leaving 9 bases between them. Combining the CDR3 with reference TRBV29-1 and TRBJ2-6 gives the whole variable domain SAVISQKPSRDICQRGTSLTIQCQVDSQVTMMFWYRQQPGQSLTLIATANQGSEATYESGFVIDKFPISRPNLTFSTLTVSNMSPEDSSIYLCSVTAVGANVLTFGAGSRLTVL.

CDR3 sequence: CASSYSKDRGLSEQFF. The CDR3 DNA sequence: TGTGCCAGCAGTTACTCGAAGGACAGGGGGCTGAGTGAGCAGTTCTTC. The chain joins TRBV6-5 to TRBJ2-1, with 11 bases fitting TRBD1. Trimming at V came to 0 bases and at J to 9 bases, leaving 7 bases not matched to a gene. Germline lookup yields CDR1 MNHEY and CDR2 SVGAGI. The CDR3 covers 16 residues.

The chain has TRBV6-6 and TRBJ2-5; D not certain. Germline loops: CDR1 MNHNY, CDR2 SVGAGI (reference sequence). This CDR3 has 13 residues. The V gene lost 6 bases and the J gene lost 5 bases, with 13 bases spanning the gap. CDR3: CASRLTWTETQYF. CDR3 nucleotide sequence: TGTGCCAGCAGGTTGACCTGGACGGAGACCCAGTACTTC.

This clonotype was counted a few times. The chain employs TRBV20-1 and TRBJ2-1; weak D call: TRBD2 (6 bases). Trimming cost V 3 bases and J 9 bases, with 18 bases left between them. Germline V lookup: CDR1 DFQATT, CDR2 SNEGSKA (reference sequence). The CDR3 has 14 amino acids. CDR3 residues: CSASGSASVGEQFF. The DNA of the CDR3 is TGCAGTGCTAGCGGGAGTGCGTCCGTGGGTGAGCAGTTCTTC.

The chain recombines TRBV20-1 with TRBJ2-4; D ambiguous. Germline assignment: CDR1 DFQATT and CDR2 SNEGSKA (reference sequence). CDR3 length equals 13 residues. Trimming took 7 bases from V and 4 from J, leaving 14 bases between them. The CDR3 DNA reads TGCAGTGTTCCTCCCGGCTGGAAAAACATTCAGTACTTC. As protein: CSVPPGWKNIQYF.

This clonotype has at least ten counts. The chain joins TRBV12-3 or TRBV12-4 to TRBJ1-1, with TRBD1 identical over 8 bases. The CDR3 covers 15 residues. After removal of 5 bases from V and 4 bases from J, the junction contained 9 bases not matched to a gene. CDR3 sequence: CASSLSQGAATEAFF. The CDR3 DNA sequence: TGTGCCAGCAGTCTTTCCCAGGGGGCGGCCACTGAAGCTTTCTTT.

In its sample, this clonotype was seen once. This chain links TRBV29-1 with TRBJ2-5; TRBD2 agrees at 14 bases. The CDR3 is made up of 16 amino acids. Germline V gene lookup returns CDR1 SQVTM and CDR2 ANQGSEA. Trimming removed 3 bases from V and 3 bases from J; junction bases left unmatched: 6. The CDR3 DNA sequence: TGCAGCGTTGACAGGGGACTAGCGGGAGTCGAAGAGACCCAGTACTTC. Translating it yields CSVDRGLAGVEETQYF.

The chain's CDR3 is CASSSQDRGLGTQYF. CDR3 nucleotide sequence: TGTGCCAGCAGCTCACAAGACAGGGGGCTGGGGACCCAGTACTTC. The V call is TRBV5-4, the J call TRBJ2-5; 10 bases are a match to TRBD1. Germline assignment: CDR1 SGHNT and CDR2 YYREEE (reference sequence). V shed 3 bases and J 7 bases; nucleotides not matched to a gene: 9. The CDR3 runs to 15 residues.

This clonotype occurred a few times. The J gene is TRBJ2-7, the V gene TRBV9; 7 nucleotides align to TRBD1. The CDR3 consists of 15 residues. Trimming took 4 bases from V and 3 from J; bases not matched to a gene: 10. CDR1 and CDR2 (germline): SGDLS, YYNGEE. CDR3 DNA sequence: TGTGCCAGCAGCTCCGACAGGGCCACCCTCTACGAGCAGTACTTC. It yields the protein CASSSDRATLYEQYF.

The rearrangement links TRBV7-9 to TRBJ1-6; the match to TRBD1 covers 7 bases. V gave up 11 bases and J gave up 8 bases; unmatched junction bases: 18. The CDR3 is 16 residues long. Germline V CDR1 and CDR2: SEHNR, FQNEAQ (reference sequence). The CDR3 is CAVFKPGQASYSPLHF. In nucleotides, the CDR3 is TGTGCCGTCTTTAAGCCTGGACAGGCTTCATATTCACCCCTCCACTTT. Based on the CDR3 plus reference TRBV7-9 and TRBJ1-6, the full variable domain is DTGVSQNPRHKITKRGQNVTFRCDPISEHNRLYWYRQTLGQGPEFLTYFQNEAQLEKSRLLSDRFSAERPKGSFSTLEIQRTEQGDSAMYLCAVFKPGQASYSPLHFGNGTRLTVT.

This clonotype was seen a handful of times. The chain carries TRBV11-2 and TRBJ2-1, with 9 bases identical to TRBD2. CDR3 length: 14 amino acids. CDR1 is SGHAT and CDR2 is FQNNGV in the germline V gene. V gave up 4 bases and J gave up 4 bases; unmatched junction bases: 2. CDR3 in DNA: TGTGCCAGCAGCTCGCTAGCGGGGTACAATGAGCAGTTCTTC. Its protein product is CASSSLAGYNEQFF.

The rearrangement joins TRBV5-6 to TRBJ2-7; a weak D match, TRBD1 (6 bases). V was pared by 5 bases and J by 1 base, with 16 bases between. Germline CDR1 and CDR2: SGHDT and YYEEEE. This CDR3 spans 15 amino acids. The CDR3 sequence is CASRRYRDTSYEQYF. The CDR3 DNA reads as TGTGCCAGCAGACGCTACCGGGACACATCCTACGAGCAGTACTTC. The entire variable domain, with the rest obtained from reference TRBV5-6 and TRBJ2-7, is as follows: DAGVTQSPTHLIKTRGQQVTLRCSPKSGHDTVSWYQQALGQGPQFIFQYYEEEERQRGNFPDRFSGHQFPNYSSELNVNALLLGDSALYLCASRRYRDTSYEQYFGPGTRLTVT.

This clonotype was detected ten times or more. The J gene is TRBJ2-7, the V gene TRBV20-1; D ambiguous. This CDR3 contains 15 residues. Germline CDR1 DFQATT, CDR2 SNEGSKA (reference sequence). The V end lost 0 bases, the J end lost 6 bases, and 18 bases lay between the germline ends. The CDR3 loop reads CSARDRLATSPEQYF. DNA of the CDR3: TGCAGTGCTAGAGATCGGTTGGCTACCTCCCCCGAGCAGTACTTC.

This clonotype showed up just a few times. This chain uses TRBV20-1 with TRBJ1-1; TRBD1 matches at 8 bases. The CDR3 loop spans 14 amino acids. Unmatched junction bases numbered 9, after V lost 5 bases and J lost 4 bases. Germline CDR1 DFQATT, CDR2 SNEGSKA (reference sequence). Here the CDR3 DNA reads TGCAGTGCTGGACAGGGAAGGGAGGGCACTGAAGCTTTCTTT. This translates into CSAGQGREGTEAFF.

The chain carries TRBV6-1 and TRBJ1-3; the D is unclear. CDR3 size: 15 residues. From germline, CDR1 is MNHNS and CDR2 SASEGT. Trimming removed 3 bases at V and 4 bases at J, with 13 bases between. CDR3 nucleotides: TGTGCCAGCAGTGACGCCGGGCCCCTGGGAAACACCATATATTTT. Translated, it gives CASSDAGPLGNTIYF.

In this sample, this clonotype turned up a few times. The rearrangement joins TRBV6-5 to TRBJ2-1, with 7 nucleotides matching TRBD2. V lost 3 bases to trimming and J lost 7 bases; unmatched junction nucleotides: 12. Germline V lookup: CDR1 MNHEY, CDR2 SVGAGI. The CDR3 length is 16 residues. The CDR3, as DNA: TGTGCCAGCAGTTATTGGGCTAGCGGAAAACAAAATGAGCAGTTCTTC. It translates to CASSYWASGKQNEQFF.

This clonotype came up a few times. The V and J genes are TRBV11-2 and TRBJ2-2, with 9 bases lining up with TRBD2. Germline values: CDR1 SGHAT, CDR2 FQNNGV. The CDR3 extends over 15 amino acids. V lost 3 bases, J lost 8 bases, and 7 bases stayed unmatched. The CDR3: CASSLVAGDEGELFF. The CDR3 nucleotides are TGTGCCAGCAGCTTGGTAGCGGGAGACGAGGGGGAGCTGTTTTTT.

The chain carries TRBV12-3 or TRBV12-4 and TRBJ1-6; D call uncertain. V was pared by 6 bases and J by 7 bases, with 7 bases between. The CDR3 totals 12 residues. CDR3 residues: CASSRLNSPLHF. The CDR3 bases are TGTGCCAGCAGCAGGTTAAATTCACCCCTCCACTTT.

The chain employs TRBV5-4 and TRBJ2-2; 7 positions agree with TRBD1. Trimming took 4 bases from V and 4 from J; bases not matched to a gene: 13. CDR3 length: 17 residues. CDR1 and CDR2 from the germline V gene are SGHNT and YYREEE (reference sequence). The DNA of the CDR3 is TGTGCCAGCAGCCCCCCCCCACAGGGGACCGGCACCGGGGAGCTGTTTTTT. This gives the protein CASSPPPQGTGTGELFF.

The chain employs TRBV9 and TRBJ2-7; TRBD2 matches 11 bases. The CDR3 spans 14 residues. Looked up from germline, CDR1 is SGDLS and CDR2 is YYNGEE. V was clipped by 3 bases and J by 6 bases; unmatched bases: 5. DNA of the CDR3: TGTGCCAGCAGCGCCAATCTAGCGGGAGGCGAGCAGTACTTC. This encodes CASSANLAGGEQYF.

This chain links TRBV12-3 or TRBV12-4 with TRBJ1-5; TRBD1 is a possible D gene (5 bases). Trimming stripped 6 bases from V and 4 bases from J, with 13 bases between. This CDR3 contains 14 residues. DNA of the CDR3: TGTGCCAGCAGCCTATCTAGGGGAAATCAGCCCCAGCATTTT. This gives the protein CASSLSRGNQPQHF.

This clonotype has a handful of counts. The genes are TRBV5-1 and TRBJ1-1; TRBD1 aligns across 7 bases. The V and J ends lost 0 bases and 0 bases, in that order; junction bases with no gene match: 8. The length of the CDR3 is 17 residues. The germline gives CDR1 SGHRS, CDR2 YFSETQ. CDR3 sequence: CASSLDPPTGLNTEAFF. The DNA of the CDR3 is TGCGCCAGCAGCTTGGACCCTCCGACAGGGCTGAACACTGAAGCTTTCTTT. The entire variable domain, with the rest obtained from reference TRBV5-1 and TRBJ1-1, is as follows: KAGVTQTPRYLIKTRGQQVTLSCSPISGHRSVSWYQQTPGQGLQFLFEYFSETQRNKGNFPGRFSGRQFSNSRSEMNVSTLELGDSALYLCASSLDPPTGLNTEAFFGQGTRLTVV.

The rearrangement links TRBV21-1 to TRBJ2-7; TRBD2 is the table's D call and was not checked against the DNA. TRBV21-1 is recorded as a pseudogene. The CDR3 loop spans 15 amino acids. The CDR3 loop reads CASTERGLDLYEQYF. The CDR3 DNA reads as TGTGCCAGCACCGAACGTGGACTAGACCTCTACGAGCAGTACTTC.

There are a few counts of this clonotype. The chain recombines TRBV25-1 with TRBJ1-1; D remains ambiguous. Germline CDR1 is MGHDK and CDR2 is SYGVNS. The CDR3 is made up of 13 amino acids. Trimming removed 5 bases from V and 6 bases from J, with 13 bases in between. The CDR3 DNA reads TGTGCCAGCAGTCAAGGCTGGCTGCCTGAAGCTTTCTTT. This encodes CASSQGWLPEAFF.

This chain uses TRBV28 with TRBJ1-4, with unresolved D. The CDR3 is 15 residues long. V gave up 6 bases and J gave up 6 bases, with 17 bases separating them. Per the germline V gene, CDR1 is MDHEN and CDR2 is SYDVKM. In DNA form, the CDR3 reads TGTGCCAGCAGCCCACCGACGGGGTTTGATGAAAAACTGTTTTTT. Amino acid sequence: CASSPPTGFDEKLFF.

The rearrangement uses TRBV5-1 and TRBJ2-1; 14 positions agree with TRBD2. V was clipped by 2 bases and J by 7 bases; unmatched bases: 5. The germline CDR1 and CDR2 sequences are SGHRS and YFSETQ. The CDR3 sequence is 16 residues long. The DNA for the CDR3 is TGCGCCAGCAGCTTCTCCGGGACTAGCGGGGGAAATGAGCAGTTCTTC. Protein product: CASSFSGTSGGNEQFF.

At least ten counts were recorded for this clonotype. This rearrangement joins TRBV20-1 to TRBJ1-2; D unresolved. Deletions cut 8 bases from V and 4 bases from J, with 17 bases between. Germline V gene data show CDR1 as DFQATT and CDR2 as SNEGSKA (reference sequence). CDR3 length: 13 residues. CDR3 in amino acids: CSPSALNFYGYTF. The CDR3 nucleotides are TGCAGTCCATCGGCCCTCAATTTCTATGGCTACACCTTC.

This clonotype was observed a handful of times. The genes are TRBV28 and TRBJ1-2; 7 nucleotides align to TRBD1. The length of the CDR3 is 16 residues. The trim removed 5 bases at V and 8 bases at J, leaving 17 bases unmatched. Germline values: CDR1 MDHEN, CDR2 SYDVKM. CDR3 bases: TGTGCCAGCAGTAGAGCCCCTTTGACAGGGCACCGAGGCTACACCTTC. Translated, it gives CASSRAPLTGHRGYTF.

The rearrangement links TRBV20-1 to TRBJ2-1, with 9 bases that match TRBD2. Per the germline V gene, CDR1 is DFQATT and CDR2 is SNEGSKA (reference sequence). The length of the CDR3 is 14 residues. With 6 bases clipped from V and 7 bases from J, the junction kept 10 bases outside the gene matches. Here the CDR3 DNA reads TGCAGTGCCCTCTCAAGCGGGGGGTCTAATGAGCAGTTCTTC. This gives the protein CSALSSGGSNEQFF.